The 25 T cell receptor beta chains reported below all come from one sample, sequenced in a study of T cells in tuberculosis. Clones were sequenced by immunoSEQ multiplex PCR, and TCRdb holds only the in-frame ones, with some missing. The table shows some 40,000 clones, with 95% occurring only once. Source material: PBMCs. The receptor set was obtained from a donor between 5 and 29 years old with latent tuberculosis or without tuberculosis infection.

This sequence joins TRBV7-2 and TRBJ1-6; no firm D call. Trimming stripped 2 bases from V and 7 bases from J, with 15 bases between. Germline V lookup: CDR1 SGHTA, CDR2 FQGNSA. The CDR3 runs to 16 residues. Written as DNA, the CDR3 is TGTGCCAGCAGCTTAAACTTCCGGGATACAAATTCACCCCTCCACTTT. As protein: CASSLNFRDTNSPLHF.

This sequence joins TRBV9 and TRBJ1-1; no clear D gene. Germline V gene sequence: CDR1 SGDLS, CDR2 YYNGEE. Trimming left V 1 base short and J 3 bases short, with 13 bases between. CDR3 length equals 15 residues. The CDR3 spells CASSVQEGWDTEAFF. CDR3 DNA sequence: TGTGCCAGCAGCGTACAGGAAGGTTGGGACACTGAAGCTTTCTTT.

This clone was observed a handful of times. The CDR3 DNA is TGTGCCAGCAGTGAATCAGACAGGCGGCAGTTCTTC. It specifies CASSESDRRQFF. The J gene is TRBJ2-1, the V gene TRBV25-1, with D perhaps matching TRBD1 (6 bases). The CDR3 contains 12 residues. Germline CDR1 is MGHDK and CDR2 is SYGVNS. The ends were cut back, 1 base at V and 12 bases at J, with 10 bases in the middle.

The gene calls are TRBV5-6 and TRBJ1-1, with D possibly being TRBD1 (6 bases). V lost 1 base and J 3 bases, leaving 13 bases between the germline ends. CDR3 length: 15 amino acids. The germline gives CDR1 SGHDT, CDR2 YYEEEE. For the CDR3, the DNA is TGTGCCAGCAGCTTGCCGGGACAACCGTACACTGAAGCTTTCTTT. It codes for CASSLPGQPYTEAFF.

This clone was counted only a few times. The rearrangement joins TRBV25-1 to TRBJ1-1, with D unresolved. V lost 2 bases and J 7 bases, leaving 11 bases between the germline ends. The CDR3 is 13 residues long. The V gene's germline CDR1 is MGHDK and CDR2 SYGVNS. CDR3 sequence reads: CASSEPGGSEAFF. The CDR3 region has the DNA TGTGCCAGCAGTGAACCCGGAGGCAGTGAAGCTTTCTTT.

The CDR3 DNA sequence: TGTGCCAGCAGAGGAGGGACGGATAGCAATCAGCCCCAGCATTTT. It specifies CASRGGTDSNQPQHF. V usage is TRBV25-1 and J usage is TRBJ1-5, with a weak D call TRBD1 (5 bases). Germline CDR1 is MGHDK and CDR2 is SYGVNS. The CDR3 has 15 residues. V lost 6 bases, J lost 0 bases, and 12 bases lay in between.

This clone was seen more than once but under ten times. V is TRBV25-1 and J is TRBJ2-7; D is ambiguous. V gave up 2 bases and J gave up 0 bases, with 2 bases separating them. Germline V gives CDR1 MGHDK, CDR2 SYGVNS. CDR3 size: 12 residues. CDR3 in DNA: TGTGCCAGCAGTGAACTCTCCTACGAGCAGTACTTC. Translating gives CASSELSYEQYF.

The chain has TRBV15 and TRBJ2-7, with D perhaps TRBD1 (6 bases). V lost 0 bases and J lost 9, with 18 bases in between. CDR3 size: 15 residues. In germline, CDR1 is LNHNV, CDR2 YYDKDF (reference sequence). The CDR3, as DNA: TGTGCCACCAGCAGAGAGTCAGGGGCAAAAGAAAGGCAGTACTTC. Amino acids: CATSRESGAKERQYF.

The V gene is TRBV19, the J gene TRBJ1-4; no clear D gene. This CDR3 region has 12 residues. Looked up from germline, CDR1 is LNHDA and CDR2 is SQIVND (reference sequence). The ends were cut back, 11 bases at V and 2 bases at J, with 9 bases in the middle. DNA for the CDR3: TGTGCCTCCCGAGGGACTAATGAAAAACTGTTTTTT. Its translation is CASRGTNEKLFF.

V and J are TRBV9 and TRBJ2-7; D is ambiguous. The CDR3 covers 16 residues. CDR1 SGDLS and CDR2 YYNGEE come from the germline V gene. Deletions cut 0 bases from V and 4 bases from J, with 17 bases between. CDR3 sequence (DNA): TGTGCCAGCAGCGTAGCCGGCAGCGCGGCCCTATACGAGCAGTACTTC. This sequence encodes CASSVAGSAALYEQYF.

The genes are TRBV5-4 and TRBJ1-2, with a tentative D call TRBD1 (6 bases). Germline CDR1 and CDR2: SGHNT and YYREEE (reference sequence). Trimming pared 4 bases from V and 3 bases from J, leaving 13 bases between. The CDR3 length is 14 residues. This CDR3 reads CASSKGGGDYGYTF. The CDR3 nucleotides are TGTGCCAGCAGCAAGGGAGGGGGGGACTATGGCTACACCTTC.

The chain recombines TRBV19 with TRBJ2-2; the match to TRBD2 covers 7 bases. CDR1 is LNHDA, CDR2 SQIVND, per germline (reference sequence). CDR3 length: 15 residues. Trimming at V came to 0 bases and at J to 5 bases, leaving 3 bases not matched to a gene. CDR3 protein: CASSIESGRTGELFF. The DNA for the CDR3 is TGTGCCAGTAGTATAGAGTCCGGGAGGACCGGGGAGCTGTTTTTT.

The J gene is TRBJ1-1, the V gene TRBV9, with D unresolved. Germline V gene data show CDR1 as SGDLS and CDR2 as YYNGEE. The CDR3 contains 13 residues. V was clipped by 0 bases and J by 0 bases, with 3 bases between them. The CDR3 spells CASSVAVNTEAFF. DNA of the CDR3: TGTGCCAGCAGCGTAGCCGTGAACACTGAAGCTTTCTTT.

The chain couples TRBV5-8 to TRBJ1-5; D may be TRBD1 (5 bases). The length of the CDR3 is 14 residues. With 1 base removed from V and 7 bases from J, the gap between germline ends came to 12 bases. Germline CDR1 SGHTS, CDR2 YDEGEE. The CDR3 is CASSLWGLEQPQHF. In DNA, the CDR3 is TGTGCCAGCAGCTTGTGGGGCTTGGAGCAGCCCCAGCATTTT. Together with reference TRBV5-8 and TRBJ1-5, the CDR3 gives the full variable domain: EAGVTQSPTHLIKTRGQQATLRCSPISGHTSVYWYQQALGLGLQFLLWYDEGEERNRGNFPPRFSGRQFPNYSSELNVNALELEDSALYLCASSLWGLEQPQHFGDGTRLSIL.

The rearrangement uses TRBV6-5 and TRBJ1-2; TRBD1 agrees at 7 bases. CDR1 and CDR2 (germline): MNHEY, SVGAGI. After removal of 0 bases from V and 4 bases from J, the junction contained 2 bases not matched to a gene. This CDR3 contains 14 residues. This CDR3 reads CASSYSRTGYGYTF. CDR3 nucleotides: TGTGCCAGCAGTTACTCGAGGACAGGCTATGGCTACACCTTC.

The chain is built from TRBV28 and TRBJ2-5; a possible D gene is TRBD2 (6 bases). The CDR3 runs to 13 residues. Germline CDR1 and CDR2: MDHEN and SYDVKM. V was pared by 6 bases and J by 5 bases, with 13 bases between. In nucleotides, the CDR3 is TGTGCCAGCAGGATGGGACGGGGGGAGACCCAGTACTTC. As protein: CASRMGRGETQYF.

This chain joins TRBV27 and TRBJ1-5; possibly TRBD1 for D (5 bases). The V end lost 2 bases, the J end lost 3 bases, and 8 bases lay between the germline ends. The CDR3 loop spans 14 amino acids. CDR1 and CDR2 (germline): MNHEY, SMNVEV (reference sequence). Written as DNA, the CDR3 is TGTGCCAGCAGTTTACAGGGAATCAATCAGCCCCAGCATTTT. It encodes CASSLQGINQPQHF.

The rearrangement links TRBV28 to TRBJ1-1; the D gene is possibly TRBD1 (5 bases). V was clipped by 2 bases and J by 1 base, with 14 bases between them. The CDR3 spans 16 residues. Germline loops: CDR1 MDHEN, CDR2 SYDVKM. CDR3 residues: CASSLPGRQRNTEAFF. The DNA of the CDR3 is TGTGCCAGCAGTTTACCCGGGAGACAGAGGAACACTGAAGCTTTCTTT.

The genes are TRBV4-3 and TRBJ2-3; no firm D call. Trimming took off 2 bases at V and 3 bases at J, with 6 bases between the two ends. The germline V gene encodes CDR1 LGHNA and CDR2 YSLEER. CDR3 length: 13 amino acids. The CDR3 bases are TGCGCCAGCAGCCAACAGGCAACAGATACGCAGTATTTT. This codes for CASSQQATDTQYF.

The genes are TRBV10-3 and TRBJ1-1; 8 bases are a match to TRBD1. Trimming cost V 2 bases and J 4 bases; bases outside gene matches: 6. The CDR3 extends over 15 amino acids. The germline CDR1 and CDR2 sequences are ENHRY and SYGVKD. The CDR3 nucleotides read TGTGCCATCAGTGAGCGACAGGGGATGGGCACTGAAGCTTTCTTT. The encoded protein is CAISERQGMGTEAFF.

The chain has TRBV28 and TRBJ2-2; the D is unclear. Per the germline V gene, CDR1 is MDHEN and CDR2 is SYDVKM. CDR3 length: 15 amino acids. V was clipped by 3 bases and J by 0 bases, with 8 bases between them. CDR3 residues: CASSFGSANTGELFF. The CDR3 DNA follows: TGTGCCAGCAGTTTCGGCAGCGCGAACACCGGGGAGCTGTTTTTT.

The chain uses TRBV27 and TRBJ1-2; a weak D match, TRBD1 (6 bases). Trimming cost V 5 bases and J 7 bases, with 26 bases left between them. The CDR3 consists of 17 residues. CDR1 and CDR2 from the germline V gene are MNHEY and SMNVEV (reference sequence). The CDR3 is CASSTAPQGHPVGGYTF. DNA for the CDR3: TGTGCCAGCAGTACCGCCCCCCAGGGACACCCTGTAGGTGGCTACACCTTC.

J is TRBJ1-2 and V is TRBV2; 8 nucleotides match TRBD1. The CDR3 length is 16 residues. V dropped 2 bases and J dropped 5; count of bases not matched to a gene: 10. Germline V gene data show CDR1 as SNHLY and CDR2 as FYNNEI. This CDR3 reads CASSELGTGGSYGYTF. The CDR3 bases are TGTGCCAGCAGTGAACTAGGGACAGGAGGGAGTTATGGCTACACCTTC.

The chain links TRBV28 to TRBJ1-6; D is unresolved. V dropped 3 bases and J dropped 7 bases, with 10 bases sitting between them. This CDR3 comprises 14 residues. Germline-derived CDR1 and CDR2 are MDHEN and SYDVKM. CDR3 sequence reads: CASSFVRRNSPLHF. DNA of the CDR3: TGTGCCAGCAGTTTTGTAAGGCGGAATTCACCCCTCCACTTT.

Concerning this clone itself: The sample contains more than one DNA sequence encoding this CDR3. The chain employs TRBV4-3 and TRBJ1-5; the D is unclear. V was trimmed by 0 bases and J by 6 bases, leaving 6 bases between them. The CDR3 runs to 13 residues. In germline, CDR1 is LGHNA, CDR2 YSLEER. The CDR3 protein is CASSQDRGQPQHF. Written as DNA, the CDR3 is TGCGCCAGCAGCCAAGATCGGGGTCAGCCCCAGCATTTT.